Each of the 28 T cell receptor gamma chains below was sequenced from the same sample in a study of Vδ1+ human thymocytes. Study-wide results and caveats: Thymic TRG and TRD repertoires appeared highly polyclonal.

No cognate antigen is known for these TCRs. The template was reverse-transcribed extracted RNA. CDR3 amplicons came from multiplex PCR with pooled V-gene forward and constant-region reverse primers. TCRdb re-processed the multiplex PCR reads via CATT. The sample has about 6,500 gamma-chain clones; approximately 40% are singletons. Sequenced: Vdelta1+ gamma-delta thymocytes from the thymus. Noted subset: FACS-sorted CD3+ TCRalphabeta- TCRVdelta1+ TCRVdelta2- thymocytes. The receptors here all came from a boy under two years old who had congenital heart surgery.

This clone was found a few times. The V and J genes are TRGV8 and TRGJP1. Germline loops: CDR1 VENAVY, CDR2 YDSYNSRV. With V trimmed by 1 base and J by 1 base, 3 bases remained unmatched. The CDR3 spans 15 residues. The CDR3 DNA sequence: TGTGCCACCTGGGATAGCTTTACCACTGGTTGGTTCAAGATATTT. The encoded protein is CATWDSFTTGWFKIF.

This clone was counted a single time. The sample holds other DNA sequences that translate to the same CDR3. The chain has TRGV5 and TRGJ1 or TRGJ2. Assignment of the J gene here rests on matching the DNA to germline, because TCRdb gives none. The CDR3 is 14 amino acids. Germline V lookup: CDR1 VINAFY, CDR2 YDVSNSKD. Trimming removed 3 bases from V and 4 bases from J; junction bases left unmatched: 9. CDR3 amino acids: CATWDRGLYYKKLF. The CDR3 coding sequence is TGTGCCACCTGGGACCGGGGCCTGTATTATAAGAAACTCTTT.

The rearrangement joins TRGV5 to TRGJ1 or TRGJ2. TCRdb gives no J gene; it was assigned here by matching the DNA to germline. Germline CDR1 is VINAFY and CDR2 is YDVSNSKD. The ends lost 2 bases at V and 7 bases at J; junction bases unmatched: 5. The CDR3 runs 12 residues. CDR3 nucleotide sequence: TGTGCCACCTGGGACATTGGGTATAAGAAACTCTTT. This translates into CATWDIGYKKLF.

The chain combines TRGV5 with TRGJ1 or TRGJ2. The J gene, not given by TCRdb, was assigned here from a germline match of the nucleotide sequence. V lost 0 bases to trimming and J lost 12 bases; unmatched junction nucleotides: 14. The CDR3 runs to 14 residues. Germline CDR1 reads VINAFY; CDR2 reads YDVSNSKD. The CDR3 sequence is CATWDRPLLGRKLF. In DNA, the CDR3 is TGTGCCACCTGGGACAGGCCCCTCCTGGGACGGAAACTCTTT.

About this clone itself: This clone may be a read error of a much larger clone one base away. V usage is TRGV5 and J usage is TRGJ1 or TRGJ2. TCRdb gives no J gene; it was assigned here by matching the DNA to germline. CDR1 VINAFY and CDR2 YDVSNSKD come from the germline V gene. This CDR3 region has 12 residues. Germline trimming cut 0 bases from V and 8 bases from J; bases unmatched to any gene: 4. The CDR3 spells CATWDRRHKKLF. Here the CDR3 DNA reads TGTGCCACCTGGGACAGGCGGCATAAGAAACTCTTT.

The V call is TRGV3, the J call TRGJ1 or TRGJ2. In the absence of a J gene in TCRdb, the DNA was matched to germline to assign it here. CDR1 and CDR2 from the germline V gene are VTNTFY and YDVSTARD (reference sequence). CDR3 length: 14 residues. Losses at the gene ends were 3 bases for V and 0 bases for J; bases not matched to a gene: 5. This chain's CDR3 is CATWDPPNYYKKLF. The CDR3 bases are TGTGCCACCTGGGACCCCCCGAATTATTATAAGAAACTCTTT.

As to this clone: The same CDR3 is also encoded by other DNA sequences in this sample. The V call is TRGV9, the J call TRGJ1 or TRGJ2. This CDR3 spans 13 amino acids. Germline-derived CDR1 and CDR2 are GITISATS and ISYDGTV (reference sequence). V shed 1 base and J 3 bases; nucleotides not matched to a gene: 3. The CDR3 DNA sequence: TGTGCCTTGTGGGAGGTCCCTTATTATAAGAAACTCTTT. Protein: CALWEVPYYKKLF.

This clone was counted once. J gene TRGJ1 or TRGJ2 was identified, but the V gene was not called. The CDR3 extends over 13 amino acids. In DNA, the CDR3 is TGTGCCACCTGGGAAAAGGGGCGAAGGGAGAAACTCTTT. This gives the protein CATWEKGRREKLF.

The chain recombines TRGV5P with TRGJ1 or TRGJ2. Because TCRdb records no J gene, it was assigned here through a match of the DNA to germline. TRGV5P constitutes a pseudogene. The CDR3 runs to 15 residues. The CDR3 DNA sequence: TGTGCCACCTGGGGTGGATATTATCGTTATTATAAGAAACTCTTT. Its translation is CATWGGYYRYYKKLF.

This chain joins TRGV3 and TRGJ1 or TRGJ2. The J gene, left out of TCRdb, was set here by checking the DNA against germline. Germline V CDR1 and CDR2: VTNTFY, YDVSTARD (reference sequence). Trimming at V came to 5 bases and at J to 5 bases, leaving 6 bases not matched to a gene. This CDR3 has 12 amino acids. CDR3 residues: CATWVADYKKLF. CDR3 DNA: TGTGCCACCTGGGTCGCGGATTATAAGAAACTCTTT.

The rearrangement links TRGV4 to TRGJ1 or TRGJ2. The ends lost 6 bases at V and 1 base at J; junction bases unmatched: 6. CDR1 EGSTGY and CDR2 YDSYTSSV come from the germline V gene. The CDR3 is 13 amino acids. This chain's CDR3 is CATWYLNYYKKLF. In DNA form, the CDR3 reads TGTGCCACCTGGTACTTAAATTATTATAAGAAACTCTTT.

This clone was seen only a few times. V is TRGV9 and J is TRGJP1. CDR1 GITISATS and CDR2 ISYDGTV come from the germline V gene (reference sequence). This CDR3 spans 12 amino acids. V lost 4 bases and J lost 9; bases outside the gene matches: 5. The CDR3 region has the DNA TGTGCCTTGTGGGAAGCCCGTTGGTTCAAGATATTT. As protein: CALWEARWFKIF.

This clone is large within its sample. Other nucleotide sequences from this sample produce the same CDR3. The rearrangement links TRGV9 to TRGJ1 or TRGJ2. The germline V gene has CDR1 GITISATS and CDR2 ISYDGTV (reference sequence). The CDR3 is 12 residues long. Trimming cost V 0 bases and J 7 bases; bases outside gene matches: 3. CDR3 nucleotide sequence: TGTGCCTTGTGGGAGGTGCGGTATAAGAAACTCTTT. It is translated as CALWEVRYKKLF.

V and J are TRGV5 and TRGJ1 or TRGJ2. Because TCRdb records no J gene, it was assigned here through a match of the DNA to germline. The CDR3 sequence is 13 residues long. V was pared by 3 bases and J by 4 bases, with 6 bases of the junction left unmatched. Looked up from germline, CDR1 is VINAFY and CDR2 is YDVSNSKD. This chain's CDR3 is CATWDGGYYKKLF. The CDR3, as DNA: TGTGCCACCTGGGACGGGGGGTATTATAAGAAACTCTTT.

The chain recombines TRGV5 with TRGJ1 or TRGJ2. TCRdb offers no J gene call, so here the DNA was matched to germline to obtain one. V was pared by 3 bases and J by 8 bases, with 1 base of the junction left unmatched. Germline V gene data show CDR1 as VINAFY and CDR2 as YDVSNSKD. The CDR3 spans 10 residues. DNA of the CDR3: TGTGCCACCTGGGACCATAAGAAACTCTTT. Its protein product is CATWDHKKLF.

The chain carries TRGV8 and TRGJP1. TCRdb does not report a J gene; here it was assigned by matching the DNA to germline references. The CDR3 sequence is 16 residues long. CDR1 and CDR2 from the germline V gene are VENAVY and YDSYNSRV. J was trimmed by 0 bases and V by 3 bases; bases with no gene match: 7. The CDR3 DNA follows: TGTGCCACCTGGGATTTTCCTCATACCACTGGTTGGTTCAAGATATTT. Translated, it gives CATWDFPHTTGWFKIF.

The J gene is TRGJ1 or TRGJ2, the V gene TRGV4. TCRdb carries no J gene annotation; the J gene was assigned here by matching the DNA with germline. The CDR3 covers 12 residues. V trimming: 5 bases; J trimming: 7 bases; junction bases outside the gene matches: 8. The germline gives CDR1 EGSTGY, CDR2 YDSYTSSV. CDR3 coding DNA: TGTGCCACCTGGGGAATGGGCTATAAGAAACTCTTT. Amino acids: CATWGMGYKKLF.

This clone has a handful of counts. V and J are TRGV9 and TRGJ1 or TRGJ2. Trimming cost V 0 bases and J 10 bases; bases outside gene matches: 15. The CDR3 length is 15 residues. The germline V gene encodes CDR1 GITISATS and CDR2 ISYDGTV (reference sequence). The CDR3 DNA sequence: TGTGCCTTGTGGGAGGTGCAGAGGAAGGAATGGAAGAAACTCTTT. Protein product: CALWEVQRKEWKKLF.

The rearrangement links TRGV4 to TRGJ1 or TRGJ2. Here the J gene was assigned by germline matching of the DNA, as TCRdb has none. The germline V gene encodes CDR1 EGSTGY and CDR2 YDSYTSSV. Germline trimming cut 1 base from V and 0 bases from J; bases unmatched to any gene: 6. This CDR3 comprises 15 residues. In DNA form, the CDR3 reads TGTGCCACCTGGGATGGACCCCAGAATTATTATAAGAAACTCTTT. Translating it yields CATWDGPQNYYKKLF.

This clone was seen only a few times. V gene TRGV9 combines with J gene TRGJP. Per the germline V gene, CDR1 is GITISATS and CDR2 is ISYDGTV (reference sequence). This CDR3 has 14 residues. The J segment lost 8 bases and the V segment lost 2 bases, leaving 0 bases of the junction unmatched. DNA of the CDR3: TGTGCCTTGTGGGAGGAGTTGGGCAAAAAAATCAAGGTATTT. The encoded protein is CALWEELGKKIKVF.

V gene TRGV3 combines with J gene TRGJ1 or TRGJ2. Since TCRdb gives no J gene, matching the DNA to germline was used here to assign it. With V trimmed by 5 bases and J by 7 bases, 14 bases remained unmatched. This CDR3 has 14 residues. Per the germline V gene, CDR1 is VTNTFY and CDR2 is YDVSTARD (reference sequence). For the CDR3, the DNA is TGTGCCACCTGGGGGCCGGAGAAAAGGTATAAGAAACTCTTT. Its protein is CATWGPEKRYKKLF.

This clone was counted only a few times. The rearrangement joins TRGV9 to TRGJ1 or TRGJ2. The CDR3 contains 16 residues. The J segment lost 0 bases and the V segment lost 5 bases, leaving 13 bases of the junction unmatched. CDR1 and CDR2 (germline): GITISATS, ISYDGTV (reference sequence). The CDR3 loop reads CALWALHSPNYYKKLF. DNA for the CDR3: TGTGCCTTGTGGGCATTGCACTCACCGAATTATTATAAGAAACTCTTT.

This chain connects TRGV9 to TRGJ1 or TRGJ2. The J gene is not listed in TCRdb, so it was assigned here from a DNA match to germline. The CDR3 has 13 amino acids. Germline V CDR1 and CDR2: GITISATS, ISYDGTV (reference sequence). J gave up 3 bases and V 4 bases, and 6 bases lay outside the gene matches. CDR3 DNA: TGTGCCTTGTGGGATACCCCTTATTATAAGAAACTCTTT. It translates to CALWDTPYYKKLF.

As regards this clone: Other nucleotide sequences in the sample specify the same CDR3. This sequence joins TRGV5 and TRGJ1 or TRGJ2. Here the J gene came from matching the DNA to germline, since TCRdb omits it. The junction had 4 bases not matched to a gene; V was cut back by 2 bases and J by 0 bases. CDR3 size: 14 residues. Germline V lookup: CDR1 VINAFY, CDR2 YDVSNSKD. CDR3 sequence: CATWDTANYYKKLF. The CDR3 nucleotides are TGTGCCACCTGGGACACCGCGAATTATTATAAGAAACTCTTT.

As concerns this clone: One junction end does not reproduce the germline sequence, and a read error may be involved. The gene calls are TRGV5 and TRGJ1 or TRGJ2. Here the J gene came from matching the DNA to germline, since TCRdb omits it. Germline loops: CDR1 VINAFY, CDR2 YDVSNSKD. The CDR3 contains 11 residues. The CDR3 nucleotides read TGTGCCGCCTGGGACAGGGATAAGAAACTCTTT. Its protein product is CAAWDRDKKLF.

J gene TRGJ1 or TRGJ2 was identified, but the V gene was not called. The CDR3 is 14 residues long. The CDR3 DNA reads TGTGCCTTGTGGGAGGCGACGAATTATTATAAGAAACTCTTT. Amino acids: CALWEATNYYKKLF.

This clone was counted once. The chain carries TRGV3 and TRGJ1 or TRGJ2. The J gene, not given by TCRdb, was assigned here from a germline match of the nucleotide sequence. This CDR3 contains 14 residues. Per germline, CDR1 VTNTFY and CDR2 YDVSTARD (reference sequence). V was clipped by 0 bases and J by 3 bases; unmatched bases: 5. The CDR3 sequence is CATWDRSCYYKKLF. As DNA, the CDR3 is TGTGCCACCTGGGACAGGAGTTGTTATTATAAGAAACTCTTT.

V gene TRGV3 combines with J gene TRGJ1 or TRGJ2. TCRdb gives no J gene; it was assigned here by matching the DNA to germline. V was pared by 0 bases and J by 8 bases, with 4 bases of the junction left unmatched. CDR1 is VTNTFY and CDR2 is YDVSTARD in the germline V gene (reference sequence). The CDR3 is 12 residues long. The CDR3 reads CATWDRHHKKLF. Written as DNA, the CDR3 is TGTGCCACCTGGGACAGGCATCATAAGAAACTCTTT.